The present T cell receptor (beta chain) was sequenced within a study of naive and memory T cell subsets. Regarding the study as a whole: Between naive and memory subsets, TCR abundance power law exponents differed.

An equimolar mix of two oligonucleotides served as the beta constant-region primer for TRBC1 and TRBC2. TCRdb used MiXCR to reprocess the UMI-ligation and nested PCR reads, holding one entry per CDR3 protein. The sample records roughly 31,000 distinct CDR3 sequences, 9.5% to 12% being singletons. This clonotype was seen many times. Its antigen is not identified. The germline V gene encodes CDR1 MNHEY and CDR2 SVGAGI. Trimming stripped 2 bases from V and 13 bases from J, with 9 bases between. This CDR3 has 12 residues. This rearrangement joins TRBV6-5 to TRBJ1-6; D gene unclear. The receptor comes from a human donor in good health. What was sequenced was effector memory CD4+ T cells from blood. Noted subset: effector memory, CD45RA- CD27-. Here the CDR3 DNA reads TGTGCCAGCAGTTACCGGGGAGGTCCCCTCCACTTT. This sequence encodes CASSYRGGPLHF.